A selection of T cell receptor beta chains follows, all from one sample in a study of blood T cell repertoires in COVID-19. The repertoire was sequenced with immunoSEQ multiplex PCR; TCRdb's copy has only in-frame clones and lacks some. Of roughly 68,000 clones in the sample, more than 65% are singletons; the top ten hold 8.5% to 10%. The sequenced sample was peripheral blood. The source is a woman in her forties or fifties with acute or convalescent COVID-19. CDR3s include the opening cysteine and the closing phenylalanine or tryptophan. D genes are given only for firm matches. For some rows the clone size is stated as once, few or many, or as a class when expanded; others skip it.

v_gene	abundance	j_gene	d_gene	CDR3aa	CDR3nt
TRBV7-2	NA	TRBJ1-5	NA	CASSLAGLNQPQHF	TGTGCCAGCAGCTTAGCAGGACTCAATCAGCCCCAGCATTTT
TRBV7-2	NA	TRBJ1-2	NA	CASSFYYGYTF	TGTGCCAGCAGCTTCTACTATGGCTACACCTTC
TRBV3-1/TRBV3-2	NA	TRBJ2-1	TRBD2	CASSQDGVIGTSGRRDNEQFF	TGTGCCAGCAGCCAAGATGGGGTAATAGGGACTAGCGGGAGGAGGGACAATGAGCAGTTCTTC
TRBV19	NA	TRBJ2-1	NA	CASSIRLSRTSLNNEQFF	TGTGCCAGTAGTATTAGGCTAAGCAGAACTAGCTTAAACAATGAGCAGTTCTTC
TRBV5-4	NA	TRBJ1-4	TRBD1	CASRTGTGSDEKLFF	TGTGCCAGCAGGACCGGGACAGGGAGTGATGAAAAACTGTTTTTT
TRBV18	NA	TRBJ1-4	NA	CASSPSRDPLVGKLFF	TGTGCCAGCTCACCATCCCGGGATCCCCTCGTAGGGAAACTGTTTTTT
TRBV7-8	NA	TRBJ2-7	NA	CASSLDQTYEQYF	TGTGCCAGCAGCTTAGACCAGACCTACGAGCAGTACTTC
TRBV24-1	NA	TRBJ2-3	NA	CATSDATDTQYF	TGTGCCACCAGTGATGCGACAGATACGCAGTATTTT
TRBV7-9	once	TRBJ2-3	NA	CASSFMAGMADTQYF	TGTGCCAGCAGCTTCATGGCAGGGATGGCAGATACGCAGTATTTT
TRBV19	NA	TRBJ1-1	NA	CATRKLKEAFF	TGTGCCACTAGGAAGCTGAAAGAAGCTTTCTTT
TRBV6-5	few	TRBJ2-5	NA	CASSYSGETQYF	TGTGCCAGCAGTTACTCCGGGGAGACCCAGTACTTC
TRBV7-8	NA	TRBJ1-5	NA	CASSLIVFLSTGGGESNQPQHF	TGTGCCAGCAGCTTAATAGTTTTTTTGTCGACAGGAGGTGGTGAAAGCAATCAGCCCCAGCATTTT
TRBV6-5	NA	TRBJ2-3	TRBD2	CASSGLVEDTQYF	TGTGCCAGCTCTGGACTAGTCGAAGATACGCAGTATTTT
TRBV28	NA	TRBJ2-3	TRBD2	CASRTREAGGFTDTQYF	TGTGCCAGCAGGACGAGAGAAGCGGGAGGGTTCACAGATACGCAGTATTTT
TRBV28	NA	TRBJ1-3	NA	CASNPTGAGQGNTIYF	TGTGCCAGCAATCCGACTGGGGCGGGGCAGGGAAACACCATATATTTT
TRBV21-1	NA	TRBJ2-7	NA	CASSKRNIAGRVGSYEQYF	TGTGCCAGCAGCAAAAGGAACATCGCCGGCAGGGTAGGATCCTACGAGCAGTACTTC
TRBV27	NA	TRBJ2-2	NA	CASSPGRNGELFF	TGTGCCAGCAGCCCTGGGAGGAACGGGGAGCTGTTTTTT
TRBV10-3	NA	TRBJ2-3	TRBD1	CAIRPTGGADTQYF	TGTGCCATCAGACCGACAGGGGGGGCAGATACGCAGTATTTT
TRBV6-5	NA	TRBJ1-6	NA	CASSYSGSNSPLHF	TGTGCCAGCAGTTACTCTGGCAGTAATTCACCCCTCCACTTT
TRBV11-2	NA	TRBJ1-4	TRBD1	CASSSRPGTGEKLFF	TGTGCCAGCAGCTCTCGTCCCGGGACAGGTGAAAAACTGTTTTTT
TRBV7-9	NA	TRBJ2-1	TRBD2	CASSLDGLAGSNEQFF	TGTGCCAGCAGCCTAGACGGACTAGCGGGAAGCAATGAGCAGTTCTTC
TRBV29-1	NA	TRBJ2-1	NA	CSVYLISYNEQFF	TGCAGCGTTTACTTGATATCCTACAATGAGCAGTTCTTC
TRBV4-2	NA	TRBJ2-7	NA	CASSQETHSYEQYF	TGTGCCAGCAGCCAGGAGACCCACTCCTACGAGCAGTACTTC
TRBV7-6	NA	TRBJ1-2	TRBD1	CASSLGDRGYYGYTF	TGTGCCAGCAGCTTAGGTGACAGGGGTTACTATGGCTACACCTTC
TRBV6-5	NA	TRBJ2-5	TRBD1	CASTRTGNTQETQYF	TGTGCCAGCACTCGGACAGGGAACACCCAAGAGACCCAGTACTTC
TRBV9	NA	TRBJ2-7	TRBD2	CASSVEAGARYEQYF	TGTGCCAGCAGCGTAGAGGCGGGAGCTCGCTACGAGCAGTACTTC
TRBV5-1	NA	TRBJ1-2	TRBD1	CASSLQGASGYTF	TGCGCCAGCAGCCTACAGGGGGCCAGCGGCTACACCTTC
TRBV14	NA	TRBJ2-3	NA	CASSQFPIVGPSTDTQYF	TGTGCCAGCAGCCAATTTCCGATCGTGGGGCCTAGCACAGATACGCAGTATTTT
TRBV12-5	NA	TRBJ1-5	TRBD1	CASGLEQGAHLHF	TGTGCTAGTGGTTTGGAACAGGGGGCCCACCTGCATTTT